A selection of T cell receptor beta chains follows, all from one sample in a study of molecular identifiers for immune sequencing clone quantification. A single record per CDR3 protein comes from TCRdb applying MiXCR to the PCR reads. The sample consists of over 55,000 distinct CDR3 sequences, 17% of them appearing once. The specimen sequenced was naive CD8+ T cells from blood, with Jurkat cell RNA spiked in. These receptors originate from a human donor in good health. Some libraries in this study had Jurkat cell RNA spiked in. The CDR3 runs from the conserved cysteine through the conserved F or W. Each record gives: J gene, CDR3 length, D gene, V gene, clone size, CDR3 DNA, CDR3 protein. D genes are given only for firm matches. A row's size may be missing; if present it is once, few, many or a size class.

TRBJ1-1 | 13 | - | TRBV9 | - | TGTGCCAGCAGCGTAGGGGCGGGCTCTGAAGCTTTCTTT | CASSVGAGSEAFF
TRBJ2-4 | 14 | TRBD2 | TRBV11-3 | few | TGTGCCAGCAGCCCTGGGACTAGTAAGAACATTCAGTACTTC | CASSPGTSKNIQYF
TRBJ1-5 | 17 | - | TRBV20-1 | many | TGCAGTGCTAGAGATGTTTTTGGGGGAAAGGGCAATCAGCCCCAGCATTTT | CSARDVFGGKGNQPQHF
TRBJ2-7 | 15 | TRBD1 | TRBV4-1 | - | TGCGCCAGCAGCCTCCGGACAGGGGGCCGTGTCGAGCAGTACTTC | CASSLRTGGRVEQYF
TRBJ2-1 | 17 | TRBD2 | TRBV7-6 | - | TGTGCCGGCAGCTTAGTTACTAGCGGGGCTAACAACAATGAGCAGTTCTTC | CAGSLVTSGANNNEQFF
TRBJ1-2 | 16 | - | TRBV9 | once | TGCGTCAGCAGCGTAGGGCAGGTCATTTCATCCTTTGGCTACACCTTC | CVSSVGQVISSFGYTF
TRBJ2-7 | 15 | - | TRBV4-1 | many | TGCGCCAGCAGCCAAAGAGGGCAGGGGAACTACGAGCAGTACTTC | CASSQRGQGNYEQYF
TRBJ2-5 | 14 | - | TRBV7-2 | many | TGTGCCAGGAGAACCGGGGGGCGCGGGGAGACCCAGTACTTC | CARRTGGRGETQYF
TRBJ1-3 | 13 | - | TRBV7-9 | many | TGTGCCAGCAGCCCCCCAGCTGGAAACACCATATATTTT | CASSPPAGNTIYF
TRBJ2-3 | 16 | TRBD2 | TRBV24-1 | many | TGTGCCACCAGTGATGGGCACCGGGACTACACAGATACGCAGTATTTT | CATSDGHRDYTDTQYF
TRBJ2-7 | 17 | TRBD2 | TRBV7-9 | few | TGTGCCAGCAGCTTAGGAGCGGGAGGGCCAGTTTTATACGAGCAGTACTTC | CASSLGAGGPVLYEQYF
TRBJ2-7 | 21 | - | TRBV27 | many | TGTGCCAGCAGTCCCTCACCCCCGACTAGTCCCACGTTCGACACGGGGTACGAGCAGTACTTC | CASSPSPPTSPTFDTGYEQYF
TRBJ2-7 | 14 | TRBD2 | TRBV6-5 | many | TGTGCCAGCAGTTATTTAGGGGAGGGCAACGAGCAGTACTTC | CASSYLGEGNEQYF
TRBJ2-2 | 17 | TRBD2 | TRBV11-2 | many | TGTGCCAGCACCCCGAGGGGAGCGGGAGATATAGGCGGGGAGCTGTTTTTT | CASTPRGAGDIGGELFF
TRBJ1-6 | 16 | - | TRBV4-1 | many | TGCGCCAGCAGCCAAGTGACAGTGACCTGGAATTCACCCCTCCACTTT | CASSQVTVTWNSPLHF
TRBJ1-5 | 14 | TRBD1 | TRBV30 | many | TGTGCCTGGAGCAACGGACAGGGCAATCAGCCCCAGCATTTT | CAWSNGQGNQPQHF
TRBJ2-3 | 18 | TRBD2 | TRBV20-1 | many | TGCAGTGCTAGAGACCCATCTAGCGGGAGGTTGAGCACAGATACGCAGTATTTT | CSARDPSSGRLSTDTQYF
TRBJ2-5 | 16 | TRBD2 | TRBV27 | many | TGTGCCAGCAGCCCGAGGAGCGGGACGAGGGGAGAGACCCAGTACTTC | CASSPRSGTRGETQYF
TRBJ2-2 | 12 | - | TRBV10-3 | many | TGTGCCACCGAGGAGGGCAGCGGGGAGCTGTTTTTT | CATEEGSGELFF
TRBJ2-7 | 13 | - | TRBV30 | many | TGTGCCTGGAGGGACTATAGCTCCTACGAGCAGTACTTC | CAWRDYSSYEQYF
TRBJ2-2 | 17 | TRBD2 | TRBV7-6 | many | TGTGCCAGCAGCCCCGGTCGGGGGAGGGCCTCCACCGGGGAGCTGTTTTTT | CASSPGRGRASTGELFF
TRBJ2-7 | 14 | TRBD1 | TRBV11-3 | - | TGTGCCAGCAACTACGGGACAGGGGATTACGAGCAGTACTTC | CASNYGTGDYEQYF
TRBJ2-1 | 15 | - | TRBV19 | many | TGTGCCAGTAGTATCGGCGGGCTTTCCTACAATGAGCAGTTCTTC | CASSIGGLSYNEQFF
TRBJ2-7 | 17 | TRBD2 | TRBV20-1 | many | TGCAGTGCTAGAGATCACTTGGGTCTAGCGGGGTTATACGAGCAGTACTTC | CSARDHLGLAGLYEQYF
TRBJ2-5 | 14 | - | TRBV6-5 | many | TGTGCCAGCAGTTACTCGATTGGGTCGGAGACCCAGTACTTC | CASSYSIGSETQYF
TRBJ1-4 | 15 | - | TRBV28 | many | TGTGCCAGCAGTTACAGCTATGGGTTGTCGGAAAAACTGTTTTTT | CASSYSYGLSEKLFF
TRBJ2-3 | 15 | - | TRBV12-3/TRBV12-4 | many | TGTGCCAGCAGTTTTGGTAGCGGAGGCACAGATACGCAGTATTTT | CASSFGSGGTDTQYF